The clone carrying this T cell receptor beta chain has only a few counts. Its antigen is currently unknown. This CDR3 has 13 residues. V gave up 5 bases and J gave up 1 base, with 11 bases separating them. Germline V gene data show CDR1 as SQVTM and CDR2 as ANQGSEA. This entry is derived from a study of beta chain features in type 1 diabetes. Study outcomes and limitations: The study left unresolved whether HLA type influences TCRB rearrangement. Shorter TCRB CDR3s, moderately but significantly so, were found in Type 1 diabetes patients in all four CD4+ subsets.

The sequenced template was cDNA made from the entire isolated RNA. Clones were read by immunoSEQ multiplex PCR, and TCRdb kept only the in-frame ones, dropping some. The table records hundreds of thousands of clones, over 12% of them present only once. The V gene is TRBV29-1, the J gene TRBJ1-2; D possibly corresponds to TRBD1 (5 bases). Material: naive CD4+ T cells from blood. The receptor was isolated from a man aged 18 to 30 with type 1 diabetes. CDR3 sequence: CSVKGQFNYGYTF. DNA for the CDR3: TGCAGCGTTAAGGGGCAGTTTAACTATGGCTACACCTTC. Supplemented by reference TRBV29-1 and TRBJ1-2, the full variable domain reads SAVISQKPSRDICQRGTSLTIQCQVDSQVTMMFWYRQQPGQSLTLIATANQGSEATYESGFVIDKFPISRPNLTFSTLTVSNMSPEDSSIYLCSVKGQFNYGYTFGSGTRLTVV.